The 2 T cell receptor beta chains listed next were all sequenced from one sample in a study of blood T cell repertoires in COVID-19. Method: immunoSEQ multiplex PCR; TCRdb's copy keeps in-frame clones and lacks some. This sample has 90,000 to 100,000 clones; about nine tenths occur once, and the top ten carry 5.1%. Sequencing used peripheral blood. These receptor sequences come from a man aged 50 to 59 with acute or convalescent COVID-19.

The rearrangement uses TRBV5-1 and TRBJ2-1; a possible D gene is TRBD2 (5 bases). The CDR3 has 15 residues. Trimming cost V 1 base and J 5 bases, with 13 bases left between them. Germline CDR1 SGHRS, CDR2 YFSETQ. DNA for the CDR3: TGCGCCAGCAGCTTGATACGCCTAGCTAACAATGAGCAGTTCTTC. It encodes CASSLIRLANNEQFF.

This clone occurred a few times. The chain couples TRBV5-4 to TRBJ2-5, with 8 nucleotides matching TRBD1. This CDR3 contains 17 residues. Germline V gene data show CDR1 as SGHNT and CDR2 as YYREEE (reference sequence). Trimming removed 2 bases from V and 1 base from J; junction bases left unmatched: 10. The CDR3 DNA follows: TGTGCCAGCAGCTTAGGATGGGACAGGAAGGGCCAAGAGACCCAGTACTTC. It yields the protein CASSLGWDRKGQETQYF.